The 9 T cell receptor beta chains given below trace back to one sample, sequenced in a study of blood T cells in healthy people across ages. It was with a sample-barcoded 5' primer and a J-beta primer mix that a second PCR of about 6 to 11 cycles was run. TCRdb analysed the 5' RACE reads with MiXCR anew, one entry per CDR3 protein. The table includes 580,000 or so distinct CDR3 sequences, roughly 43% detected once. Material: blood. These receptors were taken from an elderly man in good health.

The chain recombines TRBV11-1 with TRBJ2-5, with D perhaps matching TRBD2 (6 bases). CDR1 and CDR2 from the germline V gene are SGHAT and FQDESV (reference sequence). Trimming took 4 bases from V and 11 from J, leaving 29 bases between them. The CDR3 covers 17 residues. Here the CDR3 reads CASSSAHSGTPKNEQYF. CDR3 nucleotide sequence: TGTGCCAGCAGCTCAGCCCACTCCGGGACTCCAAAAAATGAGCAGTACTTC. The variable domain in full, with the rest retrieved from reference TRBV11-1 and TRBJ2-5, is EAEVAQSPRYKITEKSQAVAFWCDPISGHATLYWYRQILGQGPELLVQFQDESVVDDSQLPKDRFSAERLKGVDSTLKIQPAELGDSAMYLCASSSAHSGTPKNEQYFGPGTRLLVL.

This clonotype was found a few times. The rearrangement joins TRBV14 to TRBJ1-5, with D possibly matching TRBD1 (5 bases). The CDR3 runs 13 residues. Per germline, CDR1 SGHDN and CDR2 FVKESK. V was pared by 2 bases and J by 15 bases, with 17 bases between. The CDR3 sequence: CASSQRDSRVLHF. CDR3 nucleotide sequence: TGTGCCAGCAGCCAACGTGACAGTCGAGTTTTGCATTTT.

The chain has TRBV20-1 and TRBJ2-5; D unresolved. Matching the DNA end better, TRBJ2-7 makes the J call doubtful. Per the germline V gene, CDR1 is DFQATT and CDR2 is SNEGSKA (reference sequence). The CDR3 runs to 15 residues. This chain's CDR3 is CSARDARRLSYEQYF. In DNA, the CDR3 is TGCAGTGCTAGAGATGCACGTCGGCTATCTTACGAGCAGTACTTC.

V gene TRBV18 combines with J gene TRBJ2-1; D remains unclear. Germline V CDR1 and CDR2: KGHSH, LQKENI. V was cut by 1 base and J by 0 bases, with 7 bases left in between. The CDR3 contains 15 residues. Here the CDR3 DNA reads TGTGCCAGCTCACCACTACAGAGCTCCTACAATGAGCAGTTCTTC. The encoded protein is CASSPLQSSYNEQFF.

Only a few counts were recorded for this clonotype. J is TRBJ2-7 and V is TRBV20-1; TRBD2 matches 10 bases. Germline trimming cut 6 bases from V and 4 bases from J; bases unmatched to any gene: 9. Germline loops: CDR1 DFQATT, CDR2 SNEGSKA (reference sequence). The CDR3 loop spans 14 amino acids. CDR3: CSARGLAEVYEQYF. CDR3 sequence (DNA): TGCAGTGCCCGTGGACTAGCGGAAGTTTACGAGCAGTACTTC.

This clonotype was detected a few times. The chain employs TRBV27 and TRBJ2-7; D possibly corresponds to TRBD2 (5 bases). The CDR3 runs 13 residues. The germline CDR1 and CDR2 sequences are MNHEY and SMNVEV (reference sequence). Trimming removed 9 bases at V and 6 bases at J, with 18 bases between. The CDR3 here is CASRPSGSVEQYF. The CDR3 DNA sequence: TGTGCCAGTAGGCCGTCGGGGTCAGTCGAGCAGTACTTC.

This clonotype has just a few counts. The chain has TRBV9 and TRBJ2-5, with 8 bases aligning to TRBD2. This CDR3 region has 15 residues. The V segment lost 0 bases and the J segment 5 bases; nucleotides outside the gene matches: 6. The germline V gene encodes CDR1 SGDLS and CDR2 YYNGEE. The DNA of the CDR3 is TGTGCCAGCAGCGTAGGGGGAACTAGCGGTGAGACCCAGTACTTC. Residues: CASSVGGTSGETQYF.

The V call is TRBV10-3, the J call TRBJ2-1; no clear D. The V and J ends lost 10 bases and 0 bases respectively, with 10 bases between them. Germline V gene lookup returns CDR1 ENHRY and CDR2 SYGVKD. This CDR3 is 13 amino acids long. The CDR3 DNA follows: TGTGCCACCGACTGGAGCTCCTACAATGAGCAGTTCTTC. It yields the protein CATDWSSYNEQFF.

The count of this clonotype is one. This rearrangement joins TRBV29-1 to TRBJ2-2; D remains ambiguous. CDR3 length equals 16 residues. CDR1 is SQVTM, CDR2 ANQGSEA, per germline. V gave up 5 bases and J gave up 1 base, with 17 bases separating them. Here the CDR3 DNA reads TGCAGCGTTCGGAAGCTGGCCAGCCAGAACACCGGGGAGCTGTTTTTT. Translated, it gives CSVRKLASQNTGELFF.